Below, 10 T cell receptor beta chains from the same sample are listed, as sequenced in a study of CXCR3-negative and CXCR3-positive naive CD8 T cells. Study-wide results and caveats: Naive cells that were CXCR3-positive had more hydrophobic TRB CDR3s (compared with CXCR3-negative naive cells).

Via 5' RACE with UMI labels, TRB cDNA libraries were prepared. TCRdb reprocessed the 5' RACE reads; each CDR3 protein has one entry and no DNA is given. With 150,000 to 180,000 distinct CDR3 sequences in the sample, the ten largest clones hold about 0.48%. No antigen has been identified for these receptors. The sample comprised naive CXCR3+ CD8+ T cells from blood. Subset of the sample: CD45RO-CCR7+CD27+CD95- naive CD8+ T cells expressing CXCR3 (TNR3+). These receptor sequences come from a human donor in good health. Some clones in this sample may be carry-over from other donors' samples.

This chain uses TRBV4-3 with TRBJ2-7. The CDR3 sequence is 15 residues long. Germline V gene sequence: CDR1 LGHNA, CDR2 YSLEER. The CDR3 is CASSQGLPSAYEQYF.

The chain couples TRBV10-3 to TRBJ2-7; TCRdb names TRBD2, which stays unverified in the absence of DNA. This CDR3 is 14 amino acids long. The germline V gene has CDR1 ENHRY and CDR2 SYGVKD. The CDR3 sequence is CAISESGGRDEQYF.

The chain has TRBV7-6 and TRBJ2-3; the TCRdb call, TRBD2, lacks DNA for checking. This CDR3 has 12 residues. The V gene's germline CDR1 is SGHVS and CDR2 FNYEAQ. Here the CDR3 reads CASSSEADTQYF.

This rearrangement joins TRBV20-1 to TRBJ2-1. The CDR3 length is 14 residues. Germline values: CDR1 DFQATT, CDR2 SNEGSKA (reference sequence). The CDR3 reads CSAREQASYNEQFF.

This sequence joins TRBV2 and TRBJ1-1. Germline V lookup: CDR1 SNHLY, CDR2 FYNNEI. The CDR3 has 15 residues. CDR3 protein: CASSEAQNLNTEAFF.

The rearrangement uses TRBV4-1 and TRBJ2-7. CDR1 is MGHRA, CDR2 YSYEKL, per germline. This CDR3 comprises 13 residues. The CDR3 sequence: CASSQANSYEQYF.

This chain joins TRBV28 and TRBJ2-6; the D call from TCRdb, TRBD1, cannot be confirmed without DNA. Germline CDR1 reads MDHEN; CDR2 reads SYDVKM. The CDR3 length is 17 residues. CDR3 amino acids: CASRLSTGGAGANVLTF.

The chain couples TRBV11-1 to TRBJ1-1; TCRdb reports TRBD1, a call that lacks DNA to check it against. This CDR3 comprises 16 residues. Per germline, CDR1 SGHAT and CDR2 FQDESV (reference sequence). The CDR3 spells CASSLAPGDRYTEAFF. Filled out from reference TRBV11-1 and TRBJ1-1, the complete variable domain reads EAEVAQSPRYKITEKSQAVAFWCDPISGHATLYWYRQILGQGPELLVQFQDESVVDDSQLPKDRFSAERLKGVDSTLKIQPAELGDSAMYLCASSLAPGDRYTEAFFGQGTRLTVV.

The chain carries TRBV29-1 and TRBJ2-1; TCRdb's D call, TRBD2, is unchecked because there is no DNA. This CDR3 has 16 residues. The germline CDR1 and CDR2 sequences are SQVTM and ANQGSEA. CDR3 protein: CSVEEKAVAGGYEQFF.

CDR3: CASSSPGTNTEAFF. This chain connects TRBV5-1 to TRBJ1-1; TCRdb calls TRBD1, which cannot be checked without DNA. Germline CDR1 reads SGHRS; CDR2 reads YFSETQ. The length of the CDR3 is 14 residues.